The clone carrying this TCR beta chain came up a few times. Its antigen is unidentified. Produced via immunoSEQ multiplex PCR; TCRdb's table is partial and in-frame only. The sample has about 90,000 clones; roughly 93% are singletons. The data originate from a study of OX40 agonist ivuxolimab in advanced cancers. Study observations and caveats: Low normalized T-cell clonal expansion also characterized some of the nonresponders.

V shed 6 bases, J shed 4 bases, and the junction held 1 base outside the gene matches. CDR3 length equals 14 residues. Germline V gives CDR1 SNHLY, CDR2 FYNNEI. The TCR was taken from an adult with an advanced solid tumor such as melanoma, head and neck, liver or kidney cancer. The genes are TRBV2 and TRBJ1-6, with 9 bases that match TRBD1. Sequencing was performed on CD4+ or CD8+ T cells sorted from blood, taken in a trial of the OX40 agonist ivuxolimab. The CDR3 DNA is TGTGCCAGCAGAGGGACAGGGTATAATTCACCCCTCCACTTT. Encoded protein: CASRGTGYNSPLHF.